This passage covers 11 T cell receptor beta chains from one sample sequenced in a study of blood T cell repertoires in COVID-19 (dated by TCRdb to the early 2020s). The library was prepared using the immunoSEQ multiplex PCR assay. The table was pulled from immuneACCESS by TCRdb, which kept in-frame rearrangements only. Such tables lose some clones; where checked, under half of the loss comes from unresolved V genes, and the rest has no known cause. The sample table contains approximately 360,000 clones; only one count was recorded for around four fifths of them. Over 4.5% of the sample belongs to the ten largest clones. Sequencing was done on a sample of PBMCs or T cells enriched from blood (not recorded which). The receptors stem from a woman aged 50 to 60 who had recovered from COVID-19.

V usage is TRBV6-6 and J usage is TRBJ1-2, with 10 nucleotides matching TRBD1. Trimming at V came to 4 bases and at J to 2 bases, leaving 7 bases not matched to a gene. This CDR3 is built from 16 residues. In germline, CDR1 is MNHNY, CDR2 SVGAGI (reference sequence). The chain's CDR3 is CASSWTPGQGNYGYTF. The CDR3 region has the DNA TGTGCCAGCAGTTGGACTCCGGGACAGGGGAACTATGGCTACACCTTC.

This sequence joins TRBV6-5 and TRBJ1-2; the match to TRBD1 covers 8 bases. V lost 0 bases to trimming and J lost 5 bases; unmatched junction nucleotides: 2. There are 14 residues in the CDR3. Germline loops: CDR1 MNHEY, CDR2 SVGAGI. CDR3: CASSYSQGGYGYTF. The CDR3, as DNA: TGTGCCAGCAGTTACTCACAGGGGGGGTATGGCTACACCTTC.

J is TRBJ2-7 and V is TRBV18; 9 nucleotides agree with TRBD1. The J segment lost 2 bases and the V segment lost 3 bases, leaving 8 bases of the junction unmatched. The germline gives CDR1 KGHSH, CDR2 LQKENI. The CDR3 consists of 16 residues. Here the CDR3 DNA reads TGTGCCAGCTCACCCCCAGGGGGACAGGGCGCCTACGAGCAGTACTTC. Protein product: CASSPPGGQGAYEQYF.

In DNA form, the CDR3 reads TGTGCCAGCAGCTTAACAGGGGCCAGCAATCAGCCCCAGCATTTT. Its protein is CASSLTGASNQPQHF. The chain is built from TRBV7-2 and TRBJ1-5, with 7 bases lining up with TRBD1. Germline CDR1 SGHTA, CDR2 FQGNSA. The CDR3 length is 15 residues. Losses at the gene ends were 2 bases for V and 1 base for J; bases not matched to a gene: 2.

The V and J genes are TRBV6-2 or TRBV6-3 and TRBJ2-2; a weak D match, TRBD2 (7 bases). V lost 5 bases, J lost 6 bases, and 13 bases lay in between. The germline gives CDR1 MNHEY, CDR2 SVGEGT. This CDR3 is built from 14 residues. The CDR3 nucleotides read TGTGCCAGCAGTGTGGGGGGGGGCTCCGGGGAGCTGTTTTTT. Translated, it gives CASSVGGGSGELFF.

The CDR3 DNA reads TGCGCCAGCAGCCAAGAAGGGGGCGGGAACAGGCACGATACGCAGTATTTT. Encoded protein: CASSQEGGGNRHDTQYF. V is TRBV4-1 and J is TRBJ2-3, with a weak D call TRBD1 (7 bases). Between the trimmed V and J ends, which lost 0 bases and 6 bases, there was a span of 19 bases. CDR3 size: 17 residues. Germline CDR1 is MGHRA and CDR2 is YSYEKL.

The J gene is TRBJ2-7, the V gene TRBV5-6, with D possibly TRBD1 on 5 matching bases. Germline CDR1 and CDR2: SGHDT and YYEEEE. This CDR3 is built from 12 residues. Between the trimmed V and J ends, which lost 2 bases and 4 bases, there was a span of 7 bases. CDR3 bases: TGTGCCAGCAGCTTCGACAGATACGAGCAGTACTTC. Amino acids: CASSFDRYEQYF.

The chain is built from TRBV25-1 and TRBJ1-1; the match to TRBD1 covers 9 bases. CDR1 and CDR2 (germline): MGHDK, SYGVNS. Losses at the gene ends were 3 bases for V and 1 base for J; bases not matched to a gene: 6. The length of the CDR3 is 16 residues. This CDR3 is CASSDSQGAWNTEAFF. DNA for the CDR3: TGTGCCAGCAGTGACTCACAGGGGGCTTGGAACACTGAAGCTTTCTTT.

The chain couples TRBV2 to TRBJ1-2, with a weak D call TRBD1 (5 bases). The V end was cut by 4 bases, the J end by 4 bases, with 10 bases between. The CDR3 runs to 13 residues. CDR1 and CDR2 from the germline V gene are SNHLY and FYNNEI. The CDR3 here is CASSGQQIYGYTF. CDR3 DNA: TGTGCCAGCAGTGGACAGCAGATCTATGGCTACACCTTC.

The rearrangement joins TRBV5-6 to TRBJ1-1, with 11 bases matching TRBD1. Germline loops: CDR1 SGHDT, CDR2 YYEEEE. J was trimmed by 6 bases and V by 4 bases; bases with no gene match: 5. The CDR3 is 14 residues long. CDR3 nucleotides: TGTGCCAGCAGCACCCGGGACAGGGGGGCTGAAGCTTTCTTT. It is translated as CASSTRDRGAEAFF.

As for this clone: Other nucleotide sequences in the sample specify the same CDR3. The chain joins TRBV5-1 to TRBJ2-1, with a weak D call TRBD1 (5 bases). Trimming stripped 1 base from V and 4 bases from J, with 6 bases between. This CDR3 contains 13 residues. CDR1 is SGHRS, CDR2 YFSETQ, per germline. The CDR3 nucleotides are TGCGCCAGCAGCTTGCCAGGGTACAATGAGCAGTTCTTC. Translated: CASSLPGYNEQFF.